The 14 T cell receptor beta chains below all came from one sample that was sequenced in a study of Ad26.COV2.S vaccination and SARS-CoV-2 variants. TCRdb's table, derived via immunoSEQ multiplex PCR, lists solely in-frame clones and lacks some. This sample carries over 250,000 clones, 70% to 90% of them seen once, and the ten largest clones take approximately 3.4%. As to treatment: 15 to 20 received Ad26.COV2.S at low or high dose, single or two shots; 5 received placebo; per-sample allocation not given. It was on day 63 after the first vaccine or placebo injection that samples were taken. The source material was peripheral blood, sampled in a trial of Ad26.COV2.S vaccine versus placebo. These receptor sequences come from a person between 18 and 65 years old who received the Ad26.COV2.S COVID-19 vaccine or a placebo.

V usage is TRBV7-6 and J usage is TRBJ2-7; D remains ambiguous. The germline V gene has CDR1 SGHVS and CDR2 FNYEAQ. The CDR3 runs to 14 residues. Trimming left V 1 base short and J 2 bases short, with 9 bases between. CDR3: CASSLEADTYEQYF. The CDR3 DNA sequence: TGTGCCAGCAGCTTAGAGGCAGATACCTACGAGCAGTACTTC. Filled out from reference TRBV7-6 and TRBJ2-7, the complete variable domain reads GAGVSQSPRYKVTKRGQDVALRCDPISGHVSLYWYRQALGQGPEFLTYFNYEAQQDKSGLPNDRFSAERPEGSISTLTIQRTEQRDSAMYRCASSLEADTYEQYFGPGTRLTVT.

This chain uses TRBV7-9 with TRBJ2-3; 10 nucleotides match TRBD2. J was trimmed by 2 bases and V by 5 bases; bases with no gene match: 16. This CDR3 comprises 19 residues. Germline-derived CDR1 and CDR2 are SEHNR and FQNEAQ (reference sequence). The CDR3 bases are TGTGCCAGCAGCCGACCCTACAACCGTCTAGCGGGGGTCACAGATACGCAGTATTTT. Its protein is CASSRPYNRLAGVTDTQYF.

V usage is TRBV5-4 and J usage is TRBJ2-5, with D possibly matching TRBD2 (6 bases). Trimming cost V 2 bases and J 2 bases, with 10 bases left between them. The CDR3 length is 14 residues. Germline values: CDR1 SGHNT, CDR2 YYREEE (reference sequence). The CDR3 loop reads CASSLWRGQETQYF. For the CDR3, the DNA is TGTGCCAGCAGCTTATGGAGGGGACAAGAGACCCAGTACTTC.

The CDR3 sequence: CASSYRVDGSGNTIYF. CDR3 nucleotide sequence: TGTGCCAGCAGTTACAGGGTTGATGGCTCTGGAAACACCATATATTTT. The chain carries TRBV6-5 and TRBJ1-3; D is unresolved. There are 16 residues in the CDR3. CDR1 MNHEY and CDR2 SVGAGI come from the germline V gene. V lost 2 bases, J lost 0 bases, and 11 bases lay in between.

The DNA for the CDR3 is TGTGCCAGCAGCTTAGATCTACTCGGAAGGGGACAAGGGGCTGGCTACACCTTC. Its translation is CASSLDLLGRGQGAGYTF. V gene TRBV11-2 combines with J gene TRBJ1-2; possibly TRBD1 for D (6 bases). Trimming cost V 0 bases and J 7 bases, with 24 bases left between them. The CDR3 extends over 18 amino acids. CDR1 is SGHAT, CDR2 FQNNGV, per germline.

The chain couples TRBV29-1 to TRBJ2-5; D is unresolved. V was cut by 7 bases and J by 3 bases, with 12 bases left in between. The CDR3 covers 12 residues. Per the germline V gene, CDR1 is SQVTM and CDR2 is ANQGSEA. Here the CDR3 DNA reads TGCAGCGCTTGTGGGCAAGAAGAGACCCAGTACTTC. The encoded protein is CSACGQEETQYF. The full variable domain, its missing parts supplied by reference TRBV29-1 and TRBJ2-5, is SAVISQKPSRDICQRGTSLTIQCQVDSQVTMMFWYRQQPGQSLTLIATANQGSEATYESGFVIDKFPISRPNLTFSTLTVSNMSPEDSSIYLCSACGQEETQYFGPGTRLLVL.

This clone appeared once. The chain employs TRBV7-9 and TRBJ1-4, with TRBD1 as a possible D gene (6 bases). There are 14 residues in the CDR3. V dropped 2 bases and J dropped 13 bases, with 17 bases sitting between them. Germline CDR1 reads SEHNR; CDR2 reads FQNEAQ (reference sequence). CDR3 protein: CASSLLGGESILFF. The CDR3 DNA sequence: TGTGCCAGCAGCTTATTAGGGGGTGAGAGTATACTGTTTTTT.

This clone was detected only once. The genes are TRBV12-3 or TRBV12-4 and TRBJ1-2, with D possibly matching TRBD1 (6 bases). V lost 7 bases and J lost 4, with 13 bases in between. The CDR3 runs 13 residues. The CDR3 nucleotides are TGTGCCAGCACCGAACAGGGAGGCTATGGCTACACCTTC. This translates into CASTEQGGYGYTF.

J is TRBJ2-1 and V is TRBV3-1 (or the pseudogene TRBV3-2); no clear D. V shed 0 bases and J shed 2 bases, with 8 bases lying between them. CDR3 length: 15 residues. CDR1 LGHDT and CDR2 YNNKEL come from the germline V gene (reference sequence). DNA of the CDR3: TGTGCCAGCAGCCAAGATCTGATAACCTACAATGAGCAGTTCTTC. Amino acid sequence: CASSQDLITYNEQFF.

This clone was observed once. The chain is built from TRBV4-2 and TRBJ2-1, with 9 bases matching TRBD2. Trimming took 1 base from V and 10 from J; bases not matched to a gene: 14. The CDR3 extends over 17 amino acids. Germline V lookup: CDR1 LGHNA, CDR2 YNFKEQ. CDR3 region: CASSQAQGTSNQGEQFF. CDR3 DNA sequence: TGTGCCAGCAGCCAAGCTCAGGGGACTAGCAACCAAGGGGAGCAGTTCTTC.

Points on this clone: A much larger clone lies one base from this, so it may be a read error. V gene TRBV2 combines with J gene TRBJ1-5; 9 bases are shared with TRBD1. Germline lookup yields CDR1 SNHLY and CDR2 FYNNEI. The CDR3 spans 14 residues. Trimming at V came to 4 bases and at J to 3 bases, leaving 1 base not matched to a gene. CDR3 DNA sequence: TGTGCCAGCAGTGGGACAGGGGTCAATCAGCCCCAGCATTTT. It codes for CASSGTGVNQPQHF. The whole variable domain, remainder taken from reference TRBV2 and TRBJ1-5, is EPEVTQTPSHQVTQMGQEVILRCVPISNHLYFYWYRQILGQKVEFLVSFYNNEISEKSEIFDDQFSVERPDGSNFTLKIRSTKLEDSAMYFCASSGTGVNQPQHFGDGTRLSIL.

The chain is built from TRBV6-4 and TRBJ2-3; D possibly corresponds to TRBD2 (7 bases). The CDR3 loop spans 13 amino acids. Germline assignment: CDR1 MRHNA and CDR2 SNTAGT. V was trimmed by 6 bases and J by 6 bases, leaving 13 bases between them. The CDR3 DNA reads TGTGCCAGCAGGAGGGGGGGAGGGGATACGCAGTATTTT. It encodes CASRRGGGDTQYF.

This clone came up once. The chain is built from TRBV7-8 and TRBJ1-4, with 10 bases lining up with TRBD1. With V trimmed by 4 bases and J by 8 bases, 7 bases remained unmatched. The CDR3 is made up of 15 amino acids. Germline V gene data show CDR1 as SGHVS and CDR2 as FQNEAQ. This chain's CDR3 is CASSSPGTGVEKLFF. CDR3 nucleotides: TGTGCCAGCAGCTCCCCCGGGACAGGGGTAGAAAAACTGTTTTTT.

The sample holds one count of this clone. The gene calls are TRBV5-6 and TRBJ1-2; 7 bases fit TRBD1. V gave up 4 bases and J gave up 4 bases; unmatched junction bases: 10. The CDR3 contains 15 residues. Per germline, CDR1 SGHDT and CDR2 YYEEEE. CDR3 residues: CASSDRDRVLYGYTF. DNA of the CDR3: TGTGCCAGCAGCGATCGGGACAGAGTGCTCTATGGCTACACCTTC.